A selection of T cell receptor beta chains follows, all from one sample in a study of T-cell reconstitution after alpha-beta-depleted transplantation in children. MiXCR, run by TCRdb on the PCR reads, gives a single entry per CDR3 protein. The sample has more than 45,000 distinct CDR3 sequences; 50% to 55% are singletons. Specimen: peripheral blood, collected before TCRalphabeta/CD19-depleted stem cell transplant. All receptors come from a boy in the first two years of life with SCID, due to receive a stem cell transplant. CDR3s include the opening cysteine and the closing phenylalanine or tryptophan. D genes are given only for firm matches.

j_gene	v_gene	d_gene	CDR3aa
TRBJ2-5	TRBV20-1	TRBD2	CSARVTTSGKETQYF
TRBJ2-5	TRBV20-1	.	CSARGLAHFQETQYF
TRBJ2-3	TRBV20-1	TRBD2	CSASIRGGSFTDTQYF
TRBJ2-3	TRBV20-1	TRBD2	CSATPTSGGRAAQYF
TRBJ2-7	TRBV20-1	TRBD1	CSAGQGLYEQYF
TRBJ1-1	TRBV5-1	.	CASSLARGNTEAFF
TRBJ1-1	TRBV6-1	.	CASILTGNTEAFF
TRBJ2-1	TRBV5-1	.	CASSFSLAGDNEQFF
TRBJ2-5	TRBV9	TRBD2	CASSVAGGQETQYF
TRBJ2-7	TRBV7-6	.	CASSMGAEQYF
TRBJ2-1	TRBV7-2	.	CASSLEGSYNEQFF
TRBJ2-7	TRBV5-1	.	CASSLATGLSSYEQYF
TRBJ1-1	TRBV2	.	CASSEAPAFGSTEAFF
TRBJ2-1	TRBV6-1	TRBD2	CASRTSGGGYSSYNEQFF
TRBJ1-3	TRBV3-1	.	CASSQEPGNTIYF
TRBJ2-1	TRBV5-6	.	CASSLVYSINEQFF
TRBJ2-5	TRBV9	TRBD2	CASSVGLANQETQYF
TRBJ1-2	TRBV5-1	.	CASSLSRGGHGYTF
TRBJ1-1	TRBV11-1	.	CASSLVPKYEAFF
TRBJ2-7	TRBV29-1	TRBD1	CSVHQGARGHEQYF
TRBJ2-1	TRBV20-1	TRBD1	CSAGAGQGDYNEQFF
TRBJ2-1	TRBV29-1	TRBD2	CSVDGSGGADEQFF
TRBJ1-1	TRBV5-1	TRBD1	CTSRGQGMNTEAFF
TRBJ2-5	TRBV9	TRBD2	CASSAGTSGGQETQYF
TRBJ2-6	TRBV28	.	CASSLGVGISGANVLTF
TRBJ2-1	TRBV20-1	.	CSATTLRGSSVIEQFF
TRBJ2-7	TRBV2	TRBD2	CASLRGVRQTSSYEQYF
TRBJ1-1	TRBV15	.	CATSTGPGEGAFF